The source of this T cell receptor (beta chain) is a study of blood T cell repertoires in COVID-19. The study recruited people aged about 18 to 95 years across roughly 25 US areas. Cohorts were determined from participant-reported clinical history. Clones were sequenced by immunoSEQ multiplex PCR, and TCRdb holds only the in-frame ones, with some missing. The table lists about 140,000 clones, 70% to 90% of them singletons. Germline CDR1 LGHNA, CDR2 YSLEER. The length of the CDR3 is 17 residues. V lost 0 bases to trimming and J lost 2 bases, with 16 bases between them. The sequenced material came from PBMCs or T cells enriched from blood (not recorded which). V is TRBV4-3 and J is TRBJ1-2; possibly TRBD1 for D (5 bases). This sequence was found in a woman aged 45-60 years with acute COVID-19. CDR3: CASSQDYSVRGNYGYTF. In DNA form, the CDR3 reads TGCGCCAGCAGCCAAGATTATTCGGTCCGGGGGAACTATGGCTACACCTTC.